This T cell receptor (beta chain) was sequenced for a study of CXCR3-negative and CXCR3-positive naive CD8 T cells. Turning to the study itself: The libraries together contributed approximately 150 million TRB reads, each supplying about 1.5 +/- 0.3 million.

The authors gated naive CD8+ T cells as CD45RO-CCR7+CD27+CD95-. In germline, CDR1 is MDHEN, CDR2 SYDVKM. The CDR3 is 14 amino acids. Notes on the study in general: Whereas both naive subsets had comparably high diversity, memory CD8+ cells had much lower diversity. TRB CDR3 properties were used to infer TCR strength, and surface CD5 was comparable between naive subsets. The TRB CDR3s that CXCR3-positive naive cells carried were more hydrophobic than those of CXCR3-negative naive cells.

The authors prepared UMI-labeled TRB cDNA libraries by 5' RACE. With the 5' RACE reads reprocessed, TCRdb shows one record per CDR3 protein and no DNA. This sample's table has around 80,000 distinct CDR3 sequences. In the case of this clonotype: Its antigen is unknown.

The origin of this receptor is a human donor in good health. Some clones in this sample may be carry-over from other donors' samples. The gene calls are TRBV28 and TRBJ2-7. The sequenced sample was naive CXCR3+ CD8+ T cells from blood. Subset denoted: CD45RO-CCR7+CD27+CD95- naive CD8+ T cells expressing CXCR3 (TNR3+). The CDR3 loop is CASSLGLVVYEQYF.